Listed below are T cell receptor beta chains from one sample, sequenced in a study of memory CD8 T cells in hepatitis C reinfection. Sequencing was performed with immunoSEQ multiplex PCR; in TCRdb, only in-frame clones are kept and a portion is missing. In the table there are over 2,000 clones, 70% to 90% of which are singletons. Sequencing was performed on naive CD8+ T cells sorted from blood. The receptors come from a man aged 45-65 years with hepatitis C virus infection. The CDR3 runs from the conserved cysteine through the conserved F or W. Each record gives: J gene, V gene, D gene, CDR3 protein. The D gene is left open where the match is weak.

TRBJ2-5 | TRBV5-1 | TRBD2 | CASSSGLAAETQYF
TRBJ1-6 | TRBV7-9 | TRBD1 | CASSATTGIYNSPLHF
TRBJ1-1 | TRBV28 | . | CASSRIAEAFF
TRBJ2-7 | TRBV6-5 | . | CASSYGGGNEQYF
TRBJ2-7 | TRBV4-2 | . | CASSQEWRQTTYEQYF
TRBJ1-2 | TRBV10-1 | . | CASTLPGQATGYTF
TRBJ1-1 | TRBV30 | TRBD1 | CAWSVRIGQGSNTEAFF
TRBJ1-2 | TRBV5-1 | . | CASSLHSSNYGYTF
TRBJ2-1 | TRBV15 | TRBD2 | CATAGTSGTGEQFF
TRBJ2-7 | TRBV11-2 | TRBD2 | CASSLSGTGGEQYF
TRBJ2-7 | TRBV6-6 | TRBD1 | CASSTPDRAKEQYF
TRBJ1-3 | TRBV5-5 | TRBD1 | CASSFGTGSGNTIYF
TRBJ2-7 | TRBV13 | TRBD1 | CASSQWDRSNSYEQYF
TRBJ1-1 | TRBV7-9 | TRBD1 | CASSQGQGAATEAFF
TRBJ2-1 | TRBV4-3 | TRBD2 | CASSQDLVLAGGNEQFF
TRBJ1-3 | TRBV28 | . | CASSLGGARNTIYF
TRBJ2-1 | TRBV9 | TRBD2 | CASSPQRTSGNNEQFF
TRBJ2-1 | TRBV9 | TRBD2 | CASTETSGSGDEQFF
TRBJ1-5 | TRBV5-5 | . | CASSTLSSNQPQHF
TRBJ2-7 | TRBV9 | . | CASSALPTDIRPYEQYF
TRBJ1-4 | TRBV27 | . | CASSPAGNEKLFF
TRBJ1-2 | TRBV7-9 | . | CASSEEYRDYGYTF
TRBJ2-3 | TRBV5-1 | TRBD2 | CASSLAATSGDLTDTQYF
TRBJ2-7 | TRBV30 | TRBD2 | CAWGLASYEQYF
TRBJ2-1 | TRBV4-1 | TRBD2 | CASSPLAGGPGNEQFF
TRBJ1-5 | TRBV4-1 | TRBD1 | CASSQAPVDRAQPQHF
TRBJ2-1 | TRBV19 | TRBD1 | CASSGTGVSYNEQFF
TRBJ2-7 | TRBV7-9 | TRBD1 | CASSLARQGYEQYF